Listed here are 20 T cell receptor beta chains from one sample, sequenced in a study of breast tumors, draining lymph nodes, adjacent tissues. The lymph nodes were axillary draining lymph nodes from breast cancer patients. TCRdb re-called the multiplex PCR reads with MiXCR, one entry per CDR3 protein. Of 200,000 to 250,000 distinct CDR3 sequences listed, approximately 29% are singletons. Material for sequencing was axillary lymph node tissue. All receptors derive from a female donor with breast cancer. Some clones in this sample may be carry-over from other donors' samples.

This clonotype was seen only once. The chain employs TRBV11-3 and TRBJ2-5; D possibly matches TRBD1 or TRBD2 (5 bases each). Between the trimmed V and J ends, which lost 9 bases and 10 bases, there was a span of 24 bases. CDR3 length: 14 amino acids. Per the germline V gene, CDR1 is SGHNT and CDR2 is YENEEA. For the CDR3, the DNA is TGTGCCAGTCGGACTCACGACATGACCAGGGACCAGTACTTC. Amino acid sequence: CASRTHDMTRDQYF.

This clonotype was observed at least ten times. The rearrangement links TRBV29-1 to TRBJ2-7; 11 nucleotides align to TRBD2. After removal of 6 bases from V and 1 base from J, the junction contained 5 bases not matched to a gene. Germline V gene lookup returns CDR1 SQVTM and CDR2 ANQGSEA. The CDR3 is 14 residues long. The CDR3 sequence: CSVSGTSGSYEQYF. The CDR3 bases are TGCAGCGTGTCCGGGACTAGCGGTTCCTACGAGCAGTACTTC.

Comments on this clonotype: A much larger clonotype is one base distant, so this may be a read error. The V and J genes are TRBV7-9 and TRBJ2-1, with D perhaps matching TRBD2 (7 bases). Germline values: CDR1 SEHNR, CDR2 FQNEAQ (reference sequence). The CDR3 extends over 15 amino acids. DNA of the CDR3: TGTGCCAGCAGCGGGGGGGGGGCATCCTACAATGAGCAGCTCTTC. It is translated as CASSGGGASYNEQLF.

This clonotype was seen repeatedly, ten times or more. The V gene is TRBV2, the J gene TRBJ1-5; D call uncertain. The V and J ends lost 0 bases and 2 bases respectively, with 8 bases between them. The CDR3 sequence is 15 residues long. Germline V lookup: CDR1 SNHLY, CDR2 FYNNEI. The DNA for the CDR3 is TGTGCCAGCAGTGAAGCGCGGGCAGGCAATCAGCCCCAGCATTTT. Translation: CASSEARAGNQPQHF.

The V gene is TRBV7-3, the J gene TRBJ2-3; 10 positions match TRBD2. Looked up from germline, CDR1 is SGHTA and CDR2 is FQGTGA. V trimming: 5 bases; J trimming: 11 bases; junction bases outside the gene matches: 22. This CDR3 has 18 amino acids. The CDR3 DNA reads TGTGCCAGCAGCCTACTACCGATGAGCGGGAGGGCCGGCAATGAGCAGTATTTT. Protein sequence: CASSLLPMSGRAGNEQYF.

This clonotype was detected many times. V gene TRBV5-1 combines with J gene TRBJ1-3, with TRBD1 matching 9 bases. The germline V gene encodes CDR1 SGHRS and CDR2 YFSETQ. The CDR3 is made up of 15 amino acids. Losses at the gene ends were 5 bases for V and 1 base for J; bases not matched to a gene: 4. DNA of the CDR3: TGCGCCAGCAGGTCCGGGACAGGGTCTGGAAACACCATATATTTT. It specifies CASRSGTGSGNTIYF.

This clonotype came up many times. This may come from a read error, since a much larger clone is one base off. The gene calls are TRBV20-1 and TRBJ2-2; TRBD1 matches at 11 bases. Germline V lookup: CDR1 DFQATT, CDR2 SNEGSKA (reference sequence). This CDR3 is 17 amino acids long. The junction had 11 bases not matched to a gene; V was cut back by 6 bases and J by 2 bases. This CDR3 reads CSAGTGGAPTNTGELFF. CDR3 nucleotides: TGCAGTGCCGGGACAGGGGGAGCACCCACCAACACCGGGGAGCTGTTTTTT.

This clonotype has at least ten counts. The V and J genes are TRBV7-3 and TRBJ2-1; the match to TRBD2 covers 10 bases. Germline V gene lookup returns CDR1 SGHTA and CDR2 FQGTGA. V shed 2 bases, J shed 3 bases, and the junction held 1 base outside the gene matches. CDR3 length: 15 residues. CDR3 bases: TGTGCCAGCAGCTTAGGACTAGCGGACTACAATGAGCAGTTCTTC. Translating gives CASSLGLADYNEQFF.

The CDR3 DNA reads TGTGCCTGGAGTCGTCCAGGGGCTTCCTATGGCTACACCTTC. Translating it yields CAWSRPGASYGYTF. V and J are TRBV30 and TRBJ1-2; possibly TRBD1 for D (6 bases). The V end was cut by 2 bases, the J end by 4 bases, with 14 bases between. CDR1 and CDR2 from the germline V gene are GTSNPN and SVGIG (reference sequence). The CDR3 length is 14 residues. Based on the CDR3 plus reference TRBV30 and TRBJ1-2, the full variable domain is SQTIHQWPATLVQPVGSPLSLECTVEGTSNPNLYWYRQAAGRGLQLLFYSVGIGQISSEVPQNLSASRPQDRQFILSSKKLLLSDSGFYLCAWSRPGASYGYTFGSGTRLTVV.

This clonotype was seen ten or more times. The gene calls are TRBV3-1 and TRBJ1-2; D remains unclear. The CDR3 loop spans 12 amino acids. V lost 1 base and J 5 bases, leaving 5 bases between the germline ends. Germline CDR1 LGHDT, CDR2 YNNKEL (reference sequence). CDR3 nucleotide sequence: TGTGCCAGCAGCCAAGTTGGATATGGCTACACCTTC. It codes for CASSQVGYGYTF.

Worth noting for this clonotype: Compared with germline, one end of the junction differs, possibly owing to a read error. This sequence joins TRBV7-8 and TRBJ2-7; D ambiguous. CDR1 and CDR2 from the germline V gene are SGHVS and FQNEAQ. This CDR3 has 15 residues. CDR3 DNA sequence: TGTGCCAGCAGTGTTAGCACCACCCTTTCCTACGGGCAGTACTTC. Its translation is CASSVSTTLSYGQYF.

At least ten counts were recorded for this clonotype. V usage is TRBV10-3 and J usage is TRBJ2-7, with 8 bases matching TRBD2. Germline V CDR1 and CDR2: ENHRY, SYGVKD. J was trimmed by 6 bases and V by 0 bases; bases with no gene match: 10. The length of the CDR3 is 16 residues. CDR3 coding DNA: TGTGCCATCAGTGAGTCTAGGACCGGGACTAGTGCCGAGCAGTACTTC. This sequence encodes CAISESRTGTSAEQYF.

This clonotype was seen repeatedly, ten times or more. The CDR3 protein is CASSDTRRGYTF. In DNA form, the CDR3 reads TGTGCCAGCAGTGATACCCGGCGTGGCTACACCTTC. The rearrangement links TRBV2 to TRBJ1-2; D ambiguous. The CDR3 covers 12 residues. Germline V gene lookup returns CDR1 SNHLY and CDR2 FYNNEI. Trimming shortened V by 3 bases and J by 7 bases, and 9 bases separated the two germline ends.

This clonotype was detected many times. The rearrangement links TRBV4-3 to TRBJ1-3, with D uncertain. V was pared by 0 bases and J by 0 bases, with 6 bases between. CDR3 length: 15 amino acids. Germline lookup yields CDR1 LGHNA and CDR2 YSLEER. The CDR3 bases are TGCGCCAGCAGCCAAGATACGGGCTCTGGAAACACCATATATTTT. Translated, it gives CASSQDTGSGNTIYF.

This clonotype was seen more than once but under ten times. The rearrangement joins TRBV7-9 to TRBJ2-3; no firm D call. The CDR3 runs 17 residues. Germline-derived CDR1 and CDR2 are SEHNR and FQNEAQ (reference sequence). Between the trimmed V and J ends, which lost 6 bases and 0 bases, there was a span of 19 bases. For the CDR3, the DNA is TGTGCCAGCAGTCCAGGCCTCCAGGCTGTGAGCACAGATACGCAGTATTTT. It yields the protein CASSPGLQAVSTDTQYF. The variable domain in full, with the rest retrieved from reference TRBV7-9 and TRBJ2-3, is DTGVSQNPRHKITKRGQNVTFRCDPISEHNRLYWYRQTLGQGPEFLTYFQNEAQLEKSRLLSDRFSAERPKGSFSTLEIQRTEQGDSAMYLCASSPGLQAVSTDTQYFGPGTRLTVL.

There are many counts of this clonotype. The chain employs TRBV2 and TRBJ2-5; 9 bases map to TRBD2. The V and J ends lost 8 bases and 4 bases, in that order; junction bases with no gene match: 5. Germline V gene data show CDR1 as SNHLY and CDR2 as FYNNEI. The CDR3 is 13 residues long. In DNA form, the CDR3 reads TGTGCCAGCTCCAAGGGACTAGCAGAGACCCAGTACTTC. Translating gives CASSKGLAETQYF.

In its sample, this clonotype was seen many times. The CDR3 DNA reads TGTGCCAGTAGGCGGGGGCGCGGGTTTGAAAAACTGTTTTTT. It translates to CASRRGRGFEKLFF. The chain employs TRBV19 and TRBJ1-4, with a tentative D call TRBD1 (6 bases). This CDR3 comprises 14 residues. V lost 6 bases and J lost 7, with 15 bases in between. Germline values: CDR1 LNHDA, CDR2 SQIVND (reference sequence).

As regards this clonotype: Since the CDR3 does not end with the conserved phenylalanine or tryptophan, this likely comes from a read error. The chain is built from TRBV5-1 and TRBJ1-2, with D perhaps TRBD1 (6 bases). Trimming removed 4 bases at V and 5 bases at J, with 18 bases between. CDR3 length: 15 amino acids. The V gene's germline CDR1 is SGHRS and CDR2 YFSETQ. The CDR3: CASSVARGGAYGYTY. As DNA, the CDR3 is TGCGCCAGCAGCGTCGCAAGGGGGGGCGCTTATGGCTACACCTAC.

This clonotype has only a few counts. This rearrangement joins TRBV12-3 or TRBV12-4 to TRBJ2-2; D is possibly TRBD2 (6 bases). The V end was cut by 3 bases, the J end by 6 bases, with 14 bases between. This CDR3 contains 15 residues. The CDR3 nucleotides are TGTGCCAGCAGTTTCTCCCCCCGCGGGGCCGGGGAGCTGTTTTTT. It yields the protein CASSFSPRGAGELFF.

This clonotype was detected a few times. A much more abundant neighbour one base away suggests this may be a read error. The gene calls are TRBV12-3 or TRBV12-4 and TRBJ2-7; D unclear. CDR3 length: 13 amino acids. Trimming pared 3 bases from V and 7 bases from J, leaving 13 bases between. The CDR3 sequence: CASSFGLGWEQYF. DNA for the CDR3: TGTGCCAGCAGTTTCGGGCTGGGGTGGGAGCAGTACTTC.